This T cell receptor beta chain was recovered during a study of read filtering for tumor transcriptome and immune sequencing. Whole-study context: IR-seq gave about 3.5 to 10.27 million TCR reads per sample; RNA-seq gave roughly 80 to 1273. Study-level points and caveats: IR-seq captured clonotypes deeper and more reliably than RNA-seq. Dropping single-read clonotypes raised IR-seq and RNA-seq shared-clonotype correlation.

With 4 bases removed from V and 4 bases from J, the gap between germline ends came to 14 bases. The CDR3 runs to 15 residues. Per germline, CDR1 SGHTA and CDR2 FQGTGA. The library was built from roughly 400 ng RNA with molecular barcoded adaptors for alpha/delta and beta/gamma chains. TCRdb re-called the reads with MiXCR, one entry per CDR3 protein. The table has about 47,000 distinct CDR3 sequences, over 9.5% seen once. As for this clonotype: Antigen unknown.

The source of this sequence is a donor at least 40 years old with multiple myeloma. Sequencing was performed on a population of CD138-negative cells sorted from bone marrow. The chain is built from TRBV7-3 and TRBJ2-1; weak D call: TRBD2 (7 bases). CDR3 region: CASSSEGGGYNEQFF. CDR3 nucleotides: TGTGCCAGCAGCTCGGAGGGGGGGGGTTACAATGAGCAGTTCTTC.